This T cell receptor (beta chain) was identified during a study of PD-L1 blockade in urothelial cancer (dated by TCRdb to about 2017). A note on the overall study: Every patient began therapy around 2014 and was given atezolizumab 1,200 mg intravenously every 3 weeks. About nine tenths of the roughly 29 patients were males with bladder-origin urothelial cancer, and about 60% of the 29 reported a prior smoking history. Patients had an ECOG performance status of 0 or 1 and had received between 0 and 3 prior chemotherapy regimens. Blood samples were analyzed 3 weeks after the start of treatment (second dose) and 6 weeks after the start of treatment. A median of about 150,000 T cells and 80,000 to 100,000 unique TCRs was obtained from blood samples, and a median clonality of approximately 0.08 was observed. The study, an exploratory multi-omic analysis, examined somatic, immune and clinical correlates of response to PD-L1 blockade with atezolizumab in urothelial cancer. Pretreatment tumor samples and matched peripheral blood, collected serially before and after atezolizumab treatment, underwent TCR sequencing. Durable clinical benefit was defined as progression-free survival longer than 6 months, and TCR features were also tested against progression-free and overall survival. In the same patients who had TCR sequencing, pretreatment tumors also underwent whole exome sequencing and RNA sequencing. Durable clinical benefit was achieved by nine patients but not by the remaining 20. Twenty-nine patients had pretreatment blood TCR-seq, roughly 24 had at least one posttreatment blood collection, and roughly 24 had tumor TCR-seq. The paper as a whole reports these results and caveats: Patients with durable benefit showed greater expansion of tumor-associated TCR clones in peripheral blood 3 weeks after starting treatment (n ≈ 22, p = 0.022). A pretreatment peripheral blood TCR clonality below the median was linked to improved progression-free and overall survival. Because the sample size was small (n ≈ 29) and many exploratory analyses were performed, the results are intended to be hypothesis-generating.

Here V drops 5 bases and J drops 1 base, and the junction holds 10 bases not matched to any gene. Including cysteine and phenylalanine, the CDR3 has 16 amino acids. Of the read, only the CDR3 DNA is kept; its 48 bases are in frame from base 1. In the germline V gene (reference sequence), CDR1 corresponds to LNHDA and CDR2 to SQIVND. A total of roughly 30 patients with locally advanced or metastatic urothelial carcinoma, treated at Memorial Sloan Kettering on a trial protocol, made up the cohort. Peripheral blood mononuclear cells were collected from each patient pretreatment and during treatment, giving between 1 and 8 total time points per patient. The Qiagen DNeasy Blood extraction kit was used to purify genomic DNA from total PBMCs and tumor samples. Collected pretreatment and during treatment, PBMCs were isolated and stored as previously described. Synthetic TCR analog templates were spiked into each PCR so that absolute template abundance could be estimated from read counts. The immunoSEQ assay was used to amplify TCRbeta CDR3 regions from genomic DNA with bias-controlled V and J gene primers. Sequencing of rearranged TCRbeta segments was performed at approximately 20X coverage. Under the source paper's analysis protocol: Clustering was used to correct sequencing errors, and CDR3s were annotated against IMGT to assign V, D and J genes. Only productive TCRbeta rearrangements were used in downstream analyses, excluding out-of-frame or stop-codon sequences. Clonality was calculated as one minus the Shannon entropy normalized by the log of the number of unique productive sequences. Clones differing between time points or between blood and tumor were identified using Fisher's exact test with Benjamini-Hochberg correction, with an adjusted p below 0.01 applied as the threshold. As stored in TCRdb, this immuneACCESS dataset retains in-frame rearrangements with V and J assigned. A fraction of the clones does not appear; measured against another copy, unresolved V genes explain less than half of the discrepancy, and the remainder lacks a known reason. The V and J calls and clone size were taken over from that table, and D and trimming were inferred from the DNA. The sample table lists roughly 38,000 clones, roughly 87% of them with a count of one. The ten biggest clones cover around 3.8% of the sample.

Only one count was recorded for this clone. Which antigen it targets is not known. There are no base qualities to consult, and no much larger clone falls within one base. This sequence uses TRBV19 and TRBJ1-1; TRBD1 matches 7 bases in the middle. Sample: PBMCs, taken around atezolizumab (anti-PD-L1) treatment. The receptor's source is a man aged 70-80 years with urothelial cancer. The CDR3: CASSSWTGGSNTEAFF. The DNA sequence reads TGTGCCAGTAGTTCCTGGACAGGAGGGTCGAACACTGAAGCTTTCTTT.